A single sample is the source of the 4 T cell receptor beta chains below, sequenced in a study of blood T cell repertoires in COVID-19. The data were produced by immunoSEQ multiplex PCR, yet TCRdb's version contains in-frame clones alone and is incomplete. This table holds about 190,000 clones, roughly 80% found once. Sequencing was done on a sample of peripheral blood. Receptor source: a woman in her forties or fifties with acute or convalescent COVID-19.

Regarding this clone: The sample has other DNA sequences that encode this CDR3 too. V is TRBV5-1 and J is TRBJ1-6, with unresolved D. Germline-derived CDR1 and CDR2 are SGHRS and YFSETQ. Between the trimmed V and J ends, which lost 3 bases and 6 bases, there was a span of 10 bases. This CDR3 is 14 amino acids long. The CDR3 DNA follows: TGCGCCAGCAGCTCTGGGCAGTTTAATTCACCCCTCCACTTT. Encoded protein: CASSSGQFNSPLHF.

The DNA for the CDR3 is TGTGCCAGTAGTATTGGGGGCGACGGCACTGAAGCTTTCTTT. Translated, it gives CASSIGGDGTEAFF. This chain links TRBV19 with TRBJ1-1; a possible D gene is TRBD1 (6 bases). Trimming cost V 3 bases and J 4 bases, with 12 bases left between them. CDR1 LNHDA and CDR2 SQIVND come from the germline V gene (reference sequence). The CDR3 has 14 residues. Combining the CDR3 with reference TRBV19 and TRBJ1-1 gives the whole variable domain DGGITQSPKYLFRKEGQNVTLSCEQNLNHDAMYWYRQDPGQGLRLIYYSQIVNDFQKGDIAEGYSVSREKKESFPLTVTSAQKNPTAFYLCASSIGGDGTEAFFGQGTRLTVV.

The rearrangement uses TRBV11-2 and TRBJ1-2; D is possibly TRBD1 (6 bases). CDR3 length: 15 residues. Trimming took off 1 base at V and 5 bases at J, with 14 bases between the two ends. Germline V gene data show CDR1 as SGHAT and CDR2 as FQNNGV. The CDR3 nucleotides read TGTGCCAGCAGCTTAGCCCGATCAAGGGGGTATGGCTACACCTTC. This sequence encodes CASSLARSRGYGYTF. Full variable domain (outside the CDR3, taken from reference TRBV11-2 and TRBJ1-2): EAGVAQSPRYKIIEKRQSVAFWCNPISGHATLYWYQQILGQGPKLLIQFQNNGVVDDSQLPKDRFSAERLKGVDSTLKIQPAKLEDSAVYLCASSLARSRGYGYTFGSGTRLTVV.

CDR3 nucleotides: TGTGCCAGCAGCCTCCGGGACAGGGGGCCGTACTTC. Protein: CASSLRDRGPYF. The chain carries TRBV7-9 and TRBJ2-7; 12 bases agree with TRBD1. The CDR3 length is 12 residues. Germline V lookup: CDR1 SEHNR, CDR2 FQNEAQ (reference sequence). V trimming: 5 bases; J trimming: 12 bases; junction bases outside the gene matches: 5. Full variable domain (remainder filled in from reference TRBV7-9 and TRBJ2-7): DTGVSQNPRHKITKRGQNVTFRCDPISEHNRLYWYRQTLGQGPEFLTYFQNEAQLEKSRLLSDRFSAERPKGSFSTLEIQRTEQGDSAMYLCASSLRDRGPYFGPGTRLTVT.